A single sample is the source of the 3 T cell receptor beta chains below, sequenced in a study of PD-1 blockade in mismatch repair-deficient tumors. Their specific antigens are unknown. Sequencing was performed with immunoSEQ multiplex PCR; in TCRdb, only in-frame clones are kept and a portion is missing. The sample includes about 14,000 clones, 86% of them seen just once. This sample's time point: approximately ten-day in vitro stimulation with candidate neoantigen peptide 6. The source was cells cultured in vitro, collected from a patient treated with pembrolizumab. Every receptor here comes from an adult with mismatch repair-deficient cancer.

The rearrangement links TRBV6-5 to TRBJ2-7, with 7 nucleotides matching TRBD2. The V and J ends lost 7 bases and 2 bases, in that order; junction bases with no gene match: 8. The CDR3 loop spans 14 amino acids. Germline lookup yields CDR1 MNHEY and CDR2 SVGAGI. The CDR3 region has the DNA TGTGCCAGCAATAAGGGCGGGAGTACCTACGAGCAGTACTTC. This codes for CASNKGGSTYEQYF.

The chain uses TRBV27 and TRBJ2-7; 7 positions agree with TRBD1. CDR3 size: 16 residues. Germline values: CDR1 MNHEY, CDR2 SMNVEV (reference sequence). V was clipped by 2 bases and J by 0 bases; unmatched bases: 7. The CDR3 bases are TGTGCCAGCAGTTTAAACAGGGGCCAACTCTCCTACGAGCAGTACTTC. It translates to CASSLNRGQLSYEQYF.

The CDR3 bases are TGTGCCAGCAGCAGAGGGACGTACGAGCAGTACTTC. Protein: CASSRGTYEQYF. The J gene is TRBJ2-7, the V gene TRBV11-2; D is possibly TRBD1 or TRBD2 (5 bases each). Germline assignment: CDR1 SGHAT and CDR2 FQNNGV. With 5 bases removed from V and 4 bases from J, the gap between germline ends came to 9 bases. CDR3 size: 12 residues.